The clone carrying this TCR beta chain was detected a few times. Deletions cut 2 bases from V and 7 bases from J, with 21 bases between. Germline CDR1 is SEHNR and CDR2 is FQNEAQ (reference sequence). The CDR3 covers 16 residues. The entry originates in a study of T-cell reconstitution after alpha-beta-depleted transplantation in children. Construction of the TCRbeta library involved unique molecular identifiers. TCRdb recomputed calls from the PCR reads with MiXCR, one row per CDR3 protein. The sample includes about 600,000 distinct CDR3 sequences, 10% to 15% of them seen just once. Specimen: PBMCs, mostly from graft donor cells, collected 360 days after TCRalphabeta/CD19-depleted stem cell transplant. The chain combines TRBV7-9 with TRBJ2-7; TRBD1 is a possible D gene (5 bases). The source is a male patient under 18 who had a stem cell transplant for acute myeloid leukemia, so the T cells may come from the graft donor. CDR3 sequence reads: CASSLIHGADNREQYF. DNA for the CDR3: TGTGCCAGCAGCTTAATCCATGGCGCTGACAACAGGGAGCAGTACTTC.